Sequencing of this TCR beta chain was carried out in a study of T cell responses to AZD1222 COVID-19 vaccine. The CDR3 runs to 14 residues. CDR1 LNHDA and CDR2 SQIVND come from the germline V gene (reference sequence). V lost 3 bases, J lost 6 bases, and 2 bases stayed unmatched. Study-wide points: No day 14 peak samples; only post-peak repertoires were characterized.

Remarks on this clone: Its antigen remains unidentified.

Profiled with immunoSEQ multiplex PCR; TCRdb holds only in-frame clones, not every one. The sample yields approximately 190,000 clones, more than 80% seen once. The material sequenced was peripheral blood, taken 28 days after the second dose of the MenACWY control vaccine. This rearrangement joins TRBV19 to TRBJ2-3; 11 bases agree with TRBD1. This TCR was recovered from an adult who received the MenACWY meningococcal vaccine as a control. This chain's CDR3 is CASSIGTGGDTQYF. The CDR3 DNA sequence: TGTGCCAGTAGTATTGGGACAGGGGGTGATACGCAGTATTTT.